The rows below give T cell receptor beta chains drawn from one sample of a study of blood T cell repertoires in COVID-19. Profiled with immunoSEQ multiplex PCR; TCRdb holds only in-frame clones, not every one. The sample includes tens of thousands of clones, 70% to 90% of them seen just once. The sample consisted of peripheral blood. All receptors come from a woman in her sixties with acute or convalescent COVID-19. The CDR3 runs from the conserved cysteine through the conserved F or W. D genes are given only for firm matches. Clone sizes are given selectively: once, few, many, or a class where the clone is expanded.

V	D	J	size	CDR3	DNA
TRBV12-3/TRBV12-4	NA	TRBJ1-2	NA	CASSLVGAGGYTF	TGTGCCAGCAGTTTAGTGGGGGCGGGTGGCTACACCTTC
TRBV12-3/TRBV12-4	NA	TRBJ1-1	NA	CATARESGTEAFF	TGTGCCACCGCCCGGGAATCTGGGACTGAAGCTTTCTTT
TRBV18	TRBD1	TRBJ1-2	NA	CASSQSMGQALGGYTF	TGTGCCAGCTCACAATCCATGGGACAGGCCCTGGGGGGCTACACCTTC
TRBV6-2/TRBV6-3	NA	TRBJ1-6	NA	CASSYVGWGLLHF	TGTGCCAGCAGTTACGTCGGTTGGGGGCTCCTCCACTTT
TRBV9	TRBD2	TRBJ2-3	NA	CASSPPPTGTSGNYDTQYF	TGTGCCAGCAGCCCGCCACCCACCGGGACTAGCGGGAACTATGATACGCAGTATTTT
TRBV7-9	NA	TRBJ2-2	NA	CASSPVGGELFF	TGTGCCAGCAGCCCGGTCGGCGGGGAGCTGTTTTTT
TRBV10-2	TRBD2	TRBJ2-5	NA	CASRLAGEETQYF	TGCGCCAGCAGACTAGCGGGGGAGGAGACCCAGTACTTC
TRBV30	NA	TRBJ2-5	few	CAWSVTYQETQYF	TGTGCCTGGAGTGTGACATACCAAGAGACCCAGTACTTC
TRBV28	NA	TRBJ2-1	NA	CASSPRRGRINEQFF	TGTGCCAGCAGTCCCCGGAGGGGCCGTATCAATGAGCAGTTCTTC
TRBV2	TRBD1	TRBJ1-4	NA	CASRGQGGEKLFF	TGTGCCAGCAGGGGACAGGGAGGGGAAAAACTGTTTTTT
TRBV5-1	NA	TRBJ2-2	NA	CASSLEAANTGELFF	TGCGCCAGCAGCTTGGAAGCGGCCAACACCGGGGAGCTGTTTTTT
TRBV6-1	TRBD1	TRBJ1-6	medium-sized	CASSEDWTGHSPLHF	TGTGCCAGCAGTGAAGATTGGACAGGGCATTCACCCCTCCACTTT
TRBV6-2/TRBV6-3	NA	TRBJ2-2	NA	CASSYRGGPNTGELFF	TGTGCCAGCAGTTACCGCGGGGGCCCGAACACCGGGGAGCTGTTTTTT
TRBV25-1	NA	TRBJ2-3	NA	CASSELGWSSTDTQYF	TGTGCCAGCAGTGAACTAGGCTGGTCTAGCACAGATACGCAGTATTTT
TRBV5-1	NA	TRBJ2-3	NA	CASSWASTDTQYF	TGCGCCAGCAGCTGGGCTAGCACAGATACGCAGTATTTT
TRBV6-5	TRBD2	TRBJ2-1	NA	CASSYSSGTSYNEQFF	TGTGCCAGCAGTTACTCGAGCGGGACTTCCTACAATGAGCAGTTCTTC
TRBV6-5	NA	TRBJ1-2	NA	CASSYSTASEGYTF	TGTGCCAGCAGTTACTCGACAGCCTCTGAGGGCTACACCTTC
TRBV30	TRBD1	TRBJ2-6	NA	CAWSASGTGGFGANVLTF	TGTGCCTGGAGTGCCTCCGGGACAGGGGGCTTTGGGGCCAACGTCCTGACTTTC
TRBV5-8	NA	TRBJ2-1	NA	CASSRGLEDEQFF	TGTGCCAGCAGCCGGGGACTTGAGGATGAGCAGTTCTTC
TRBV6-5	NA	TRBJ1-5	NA	CASRGFAKPQHF	TGTGCCAGCAGGGGCTTTGCGAAGCCCCAGCATTTT
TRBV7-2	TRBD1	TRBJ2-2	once	CASTQRGTGGFGELFF	TGTGCCAGCACCCAGAGGGGGACAGGGGGCTTCGGGGAGCTGTTTTTT
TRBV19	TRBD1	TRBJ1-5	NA	CASSTLGQGSSNQPQHF	TGTGCCAGTAGTACACTGGGACAGGGCTCTAGCAATCAGCCCCAGCATTTT
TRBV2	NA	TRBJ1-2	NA	CARESNRETNYGYTF	TGTGCCAGAGAATCCAACAGGGAGACTAACTATGGCTACACCTTC
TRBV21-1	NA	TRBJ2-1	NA	CASSKAAGALINEQFF	TGTGCCAGCAGCAAAGCGGCGGGGGCGCTTATCAATGAGCAGTTCTTC
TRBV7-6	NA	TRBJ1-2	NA	CASSLQRGYTF	TGTGCCAGCAGCTTACAGCGAGGCTACACCTTC
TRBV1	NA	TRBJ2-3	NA	CTSTPTGLAGERDSTDTQYF	TGCACCAGCACCCCCACCGGACTAGCGGGGGAGAGAGATAGCACAGATACGCAGTATTTT
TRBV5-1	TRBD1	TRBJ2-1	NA	CASRYDRVNEQFF	TGCGCCAGCAGGTATGACAGGGTTAATGAGCAGTTCTTC
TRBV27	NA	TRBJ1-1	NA	CASSLWGPGTEAFF	TGTGCCAGCAGTTTATGGGGGCCCGGCACTGAAGCTTTCTTT
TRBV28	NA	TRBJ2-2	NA	CASSLSGWQTNTGELFF	TGTGCCAGCAGTTTATCGGGATGGCAGACCAACACCGGGGAGCTGTTTTTT
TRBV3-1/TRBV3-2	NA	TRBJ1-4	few	CASGGTSTNEKLFF	TGTGCCAGTGGGGGGACGTCAACTAATGAAAAACTGTTTTTT
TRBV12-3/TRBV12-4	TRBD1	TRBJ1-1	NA	CAIRQGYTEAFF	TGTGCCATCCGACAGGGGTACACTGAAGCTTTCTTT
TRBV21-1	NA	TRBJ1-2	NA	CASSTRTGEIGYGYTF	TGTGCCAGCAGCACGAGGACAGGGGAGATAGGCTATGGCTACACCTTC